Each of the 4 T cell receptor beta chains below was sequenced from the same sample in a study of cytomegalovirus exposure and HLA in healthy donors. Both 60 Vbeta primers and 13 Jbeta primers went into the PCR. Measured with immunoSEQ multiplex PCR; TCRdb has only the in-frame clones, and not every one. The sample has under 170,000 clones, 79% seen once; the top ten hold about 6.7%. Sequencing was performed on PBMCs. Receptors were obtained from a man aged 50-60 years in good health and CMV-seropositive.

This CDR3 reads CASSLPGQGQGGELFF. The CDR3 bases are TGTGCCAGCAGTCTCCCGGGACAGGGGCAGGGCGGGGAGCTGTTTTTT. V gene TRBV28 combines with J gene TRBJ2-2, with TRBD1 matching over 10 bases. The trim removed 5 bases at V and 7 bases at J, leaving 10 bases unmatched. Per the germline V gene, CDR1 is MDHEN and CDR2 is SYDVKM. This CDR3 comprises 16 residues.

The rearrangement joins TRBV27 to TRBJ2-3, with 7 bases matching TRBD1. V lost 2 bases to trimming and J lost 2 bases; unmatched junction nucleotides: 4. Germline values: CDR1 MNHEY, CDR2 SMNVEV (reference sequence). The CDR3 contains 15 residues. The CDR3 bases are TGTGCCAGCAGTTTAAAACAGGGGTACACAGATACGCAGTATTTT. The encoded protein is CASSLKQGYTDTQYF.

This clone showed up just once. The chain recombines TRBV5-1 with TRBJ2-2; 12 bases agree with TRBD2. The germline V gene has CDR1 SGHRS and CDR2 YFSETQ. The V segment lost 4 bases and the J segment 13 bases; nucleotides outside the gene matches: 14. The CDR3 contains 16 residues. The CDR3 sequence is CASSPGTSGPRGGLFF. DNA of the CDR3: TGCGCCAGCAGCCCCGGGACTAGCGGGCCGAGGGGTGGGCTGTTTTTT.

The rearrangement links TRBV29-1 to TRBJ2-1; D is unresolved. Germline CDR1 SQVTM, CDR2 ANQGSEA. The CDR3 totals 12 residues. The germline V and J ends were trimmed by 3 bases and 3 bases, with 6 bases remaining between them. The CDR3 region has the DNA TGCAGCGTTGAGAGGTTCTACAATGAGCAGTTCTTC. Residues: CSVERFYNEQFF.